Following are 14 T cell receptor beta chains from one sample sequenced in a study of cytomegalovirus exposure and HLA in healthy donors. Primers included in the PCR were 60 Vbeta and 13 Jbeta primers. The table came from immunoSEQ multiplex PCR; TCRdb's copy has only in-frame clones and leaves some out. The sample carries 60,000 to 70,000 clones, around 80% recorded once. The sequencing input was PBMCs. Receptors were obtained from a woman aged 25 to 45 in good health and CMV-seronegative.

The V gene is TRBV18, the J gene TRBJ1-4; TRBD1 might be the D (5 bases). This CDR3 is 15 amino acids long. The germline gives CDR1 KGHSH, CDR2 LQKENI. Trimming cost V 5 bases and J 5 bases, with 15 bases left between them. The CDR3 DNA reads TGTGCCAGCTCATCTATAGACAGCACCAATGAAAAACTGTTTTTT. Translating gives CASSSIDSTNEKLFF.

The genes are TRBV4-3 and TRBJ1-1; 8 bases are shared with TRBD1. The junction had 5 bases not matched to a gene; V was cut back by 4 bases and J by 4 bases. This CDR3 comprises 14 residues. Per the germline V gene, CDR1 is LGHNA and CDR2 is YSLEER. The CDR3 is CASSRNTGGTEAFF. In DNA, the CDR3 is TGCGCCAGCAGCCGGAATACAGGGGGCACTGAAGCTTTCTTT.

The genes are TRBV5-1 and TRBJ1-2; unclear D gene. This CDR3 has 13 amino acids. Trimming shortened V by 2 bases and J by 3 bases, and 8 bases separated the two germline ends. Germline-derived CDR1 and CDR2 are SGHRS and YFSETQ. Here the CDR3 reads CASSLYEDYGYTF. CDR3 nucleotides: TGCGCCAGCAGCTTATACGAGGACTATGGCTACACCTTC.

The CDR3 sequence is CAWGGTGDQPQHF. CDR3 nucleotides: TGTGCCTGGGGGGGGACAGGGGACCAGCCCCAGCATTTT. The chain couples TRBV30 to TRBJ1-5; 10 nucleotides line up with TRBD1. CDR3 length: 13 amino acids. Germline values: CDR1 GTSNPN, CDR2 SVGIG (reference sequence). The V gene end was trimmed by 5 bases and the J gene end by 7 bases; junction bases not matched to a gene: 5.

The CDR3: CASSGTGGLEQYF. CDR3 bases: TGTGCCAGCTCCGGGACAGGGGGTCTCGAGCAGTACTTC. The genes are TRBV6-5 and TRBJ2-7, with 11 positions matching TRBD1. From germline, CDR1 is MNHEY and CDR2 SVGAGI. V trimming: 8 bases; J trimming: 6 bases; junction bases outside the gene matches: 6. The CDR3 runs to 13 residues.

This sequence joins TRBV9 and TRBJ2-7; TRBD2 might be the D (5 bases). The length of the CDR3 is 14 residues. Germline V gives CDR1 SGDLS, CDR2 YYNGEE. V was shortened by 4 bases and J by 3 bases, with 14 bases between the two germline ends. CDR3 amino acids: CASSPRLRDYEQYF. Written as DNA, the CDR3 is TGTGCCAGCAGCCCCCGTCTGAGGGACTACGAGCAGTACTTC.

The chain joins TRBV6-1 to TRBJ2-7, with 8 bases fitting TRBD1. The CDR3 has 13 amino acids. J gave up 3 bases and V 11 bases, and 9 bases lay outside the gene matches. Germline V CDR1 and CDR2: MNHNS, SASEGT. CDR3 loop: CAGRQGQDYEQYF. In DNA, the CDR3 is TGTGCCGGACGCCAGGGACAGGACTACGAGCAGTACTTC.

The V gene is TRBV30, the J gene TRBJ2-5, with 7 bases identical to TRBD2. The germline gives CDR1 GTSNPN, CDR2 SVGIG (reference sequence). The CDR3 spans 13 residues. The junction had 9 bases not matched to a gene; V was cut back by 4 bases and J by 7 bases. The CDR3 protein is CAWNGGLGGTQYF. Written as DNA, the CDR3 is TGTGCCTGGAACGGCGGACTAGGAGGGACCCAGTACTTC.

The DNA of the CDR3 is TGTGCCAGCCAGCGGGATTCTACCCTATCTGGGGCCAACGTCCTGACTTTC. Residues: CASQRDSTLSGANVLTF. The chain combines TRBV2 with TRBJ2-6; 7 nucleotides line up with TRBD2. Germline CDR1 reads SNHLY; CDR2 reads FYNNEI. CDR3 length: 17 residues. Trimming cost V 8 bases and J 1 base; bases outside gene matches: 11.

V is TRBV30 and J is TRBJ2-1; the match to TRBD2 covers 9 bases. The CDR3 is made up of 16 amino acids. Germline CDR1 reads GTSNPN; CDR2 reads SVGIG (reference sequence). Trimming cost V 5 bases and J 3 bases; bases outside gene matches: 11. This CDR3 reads CAWSPSRTSVYNEQFF. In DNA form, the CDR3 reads TGTGCCTGGTCCCCGTCGAGGACTAGCGTCTACAATGAGCAGTTCTTC.

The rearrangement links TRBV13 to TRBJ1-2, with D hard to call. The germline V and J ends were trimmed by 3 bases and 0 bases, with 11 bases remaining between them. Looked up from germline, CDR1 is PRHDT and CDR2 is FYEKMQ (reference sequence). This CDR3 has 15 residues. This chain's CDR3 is CASSLARPPNYGYTF. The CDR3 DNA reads TGTGCCAGCAGCTTGGCGCGGCCTCCTAACTATGGCTACACCTTC.

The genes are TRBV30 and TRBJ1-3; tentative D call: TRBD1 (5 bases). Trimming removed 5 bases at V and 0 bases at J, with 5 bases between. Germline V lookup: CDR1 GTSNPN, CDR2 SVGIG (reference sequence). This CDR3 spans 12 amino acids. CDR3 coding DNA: TGTGCCTGGGGGGCCTCTGGAAACACCATATATTTT. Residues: CAWGASGNTIYF.

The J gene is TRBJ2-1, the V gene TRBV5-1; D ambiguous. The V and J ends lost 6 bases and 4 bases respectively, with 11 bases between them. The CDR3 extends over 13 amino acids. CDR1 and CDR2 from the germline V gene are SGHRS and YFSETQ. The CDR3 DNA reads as TGCGCCAGCAACTCGCCGGAGTACAATGAGCAGTTCTTC. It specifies CASNSPEYNEQFF.

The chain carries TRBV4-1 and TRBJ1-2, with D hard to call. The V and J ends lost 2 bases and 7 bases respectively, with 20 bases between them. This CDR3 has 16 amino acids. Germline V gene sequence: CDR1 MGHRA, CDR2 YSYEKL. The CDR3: CASSQLLVSGLGGYTF. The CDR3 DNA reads TGCGCCAGCAGCCAACTCTTAGTCTCAGGCTTGGGTGGCTACACCTTC.